This T cell receptor (beta chain) was retrieved from a study of T cells in Graves' hyperthyroidism and ophthalmopathy. Study-level information: Upon initial diagnosis and before any treatment, peripheral blood was collected.

The CDR3 contains 15 residues. The germline gives CDR1 SGHRS, CDR2 YFSETQ. Deletions cut 5 bases from V and 1 base from J, with 15 bases between. A remark on this clonotype: Antigen: not known.

Study-level findings and limits: Before onset, ophthalmopathy was predicted by the model a median about 6.2 months earlier. Expanded thyroid clonotypes (above 0.001) were mostly also found in blood.

Authors of the study amplified TCR beta CDR3 regions from RNA transcripts. The primer set for the first-round RT-PCR of the TCR CDR3 was HTBI. In TCRdb, the multiplex PCR reads were re-called with MiXCR into one record per CDR3 protein. The profile covers 380,000 or so distinct CDR3 sequences, with less than 15% appearing a single time and about a fifth taken by the ten largest. V gene TRBV5-1 combines with J gene TRBJ2-5; D unresolved. The sequencing input was blood. The TCR sequence derives from a man aged 25 to 40 with Graves' hyperthyroidism that later progressed to Graves' ophthalmopathy. CDR3 bases: TGCGCCAGCAGTTCCGGCCACGGTTCCCAAGAGACCCAGTACTTC. Translating gives CASSSGHGSQETQYF.